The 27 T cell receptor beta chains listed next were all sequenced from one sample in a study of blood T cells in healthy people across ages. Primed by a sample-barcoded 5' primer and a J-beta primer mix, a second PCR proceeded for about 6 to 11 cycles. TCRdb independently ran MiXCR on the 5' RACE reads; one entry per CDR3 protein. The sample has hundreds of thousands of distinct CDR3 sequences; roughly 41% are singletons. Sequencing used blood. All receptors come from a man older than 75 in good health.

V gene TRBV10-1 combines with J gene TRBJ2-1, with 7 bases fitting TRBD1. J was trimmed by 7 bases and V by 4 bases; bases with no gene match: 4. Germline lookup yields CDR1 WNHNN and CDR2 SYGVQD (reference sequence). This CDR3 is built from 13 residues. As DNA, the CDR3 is TGCGCCAGCAGTGGTAACAGGGGAAATGAGCAGTTCTTC. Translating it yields CASSGNRGNEQFF.

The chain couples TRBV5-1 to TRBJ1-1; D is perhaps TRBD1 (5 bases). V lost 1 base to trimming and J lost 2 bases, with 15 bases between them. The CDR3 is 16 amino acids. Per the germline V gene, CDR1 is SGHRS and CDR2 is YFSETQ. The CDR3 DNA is TGCGCCAGCAGCTTGATGCCTGGGACGCGTAACACTGAAGCTTTCTTT. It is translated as CASSLMPGTRNTEAFF.

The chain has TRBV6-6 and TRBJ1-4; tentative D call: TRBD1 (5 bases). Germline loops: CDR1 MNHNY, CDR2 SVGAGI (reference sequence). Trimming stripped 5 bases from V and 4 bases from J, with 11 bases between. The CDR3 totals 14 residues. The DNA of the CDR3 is TGTGCCAGCAGTCTAGGGGTGAATAATGAAAAACTGTTTTTT. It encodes CASSLGVNNEKLFF.

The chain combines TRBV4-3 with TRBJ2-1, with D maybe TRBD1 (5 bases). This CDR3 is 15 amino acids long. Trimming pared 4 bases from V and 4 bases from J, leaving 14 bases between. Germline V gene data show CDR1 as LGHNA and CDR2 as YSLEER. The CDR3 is CASSPNWGGYNEQFF. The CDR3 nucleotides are TGCGCCAGCAGCCCAAACTGGGGCGGTTACAATGAGCAGTTCTTC.

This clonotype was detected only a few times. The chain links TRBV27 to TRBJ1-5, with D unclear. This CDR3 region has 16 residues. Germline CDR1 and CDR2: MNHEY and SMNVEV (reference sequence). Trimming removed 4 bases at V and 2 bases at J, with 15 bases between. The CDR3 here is CASSSGLASGNQPQHF. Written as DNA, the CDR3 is TGTGCCAGCAGTTCGGGCCTAGCATCGGGCAATCAGCCCCAGCATTTT.

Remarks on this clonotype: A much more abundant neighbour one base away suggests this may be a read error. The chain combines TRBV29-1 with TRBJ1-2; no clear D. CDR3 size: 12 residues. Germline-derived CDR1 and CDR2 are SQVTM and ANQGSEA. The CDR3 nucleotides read TGCAGCGCTGAATCCTGGTTCTATGGCTACACCTTC. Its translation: CSAESWFYGYTF.

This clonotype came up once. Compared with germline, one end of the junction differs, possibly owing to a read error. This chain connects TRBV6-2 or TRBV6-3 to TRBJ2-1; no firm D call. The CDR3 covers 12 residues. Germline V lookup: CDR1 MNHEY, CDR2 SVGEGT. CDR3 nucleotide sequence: TGTGCCAGCAGGTACTCGAAGGAGACCCAGTTCTTC. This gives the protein CASRYSKETQFF.

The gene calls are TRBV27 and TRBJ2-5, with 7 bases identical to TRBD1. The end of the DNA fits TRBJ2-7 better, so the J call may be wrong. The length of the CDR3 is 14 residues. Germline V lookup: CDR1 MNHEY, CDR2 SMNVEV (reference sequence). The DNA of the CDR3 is TGTGCCAGCAGGGCACAGGGGCGCGGCTACGAGCAGTACTTC. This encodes CASRAQGRGYEQYF.

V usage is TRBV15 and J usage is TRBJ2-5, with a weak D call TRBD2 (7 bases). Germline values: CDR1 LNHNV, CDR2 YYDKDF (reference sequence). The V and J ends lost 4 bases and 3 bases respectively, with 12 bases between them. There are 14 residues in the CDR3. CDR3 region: CATSKGGAEETQYF. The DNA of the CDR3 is TGTGCCACCAGCAAGGGGGGGGCCGAAGAGACCCAGTACTTC.

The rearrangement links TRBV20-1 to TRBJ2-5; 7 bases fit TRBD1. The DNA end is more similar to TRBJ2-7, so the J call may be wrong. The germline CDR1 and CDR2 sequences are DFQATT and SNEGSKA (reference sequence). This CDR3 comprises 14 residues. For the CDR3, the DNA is TGCAGTGCTACACGGGACAGAGGGTTCGGCGAGCAGTACTTC. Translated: CSATRDRGFGEQYF.

Written as DNA, the CDR3 is TGCGCCAGCAGTGGGGGGGTAGGGAGCTCCTACAATGAGCAGTTCTTC. It codes for CASSGGVGSSYNEQFF. This chain links TRBV10-2 with TRBJ2-1; weak D call: TRBD2 (6 bases). Trimming took 4 bases from V and 0 from J, leaving 13 bases between them. Germline CDR1 and CDR2: WSHSY and SAAADI. The CDR3 extends over 16 amino acids.

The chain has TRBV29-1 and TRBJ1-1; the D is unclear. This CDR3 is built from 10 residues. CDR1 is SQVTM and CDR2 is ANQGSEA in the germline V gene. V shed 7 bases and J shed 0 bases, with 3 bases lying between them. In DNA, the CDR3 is TGCAGCGCCCTGAACACTGAAGCTTTCTTT. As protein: CSALNTEAFF.

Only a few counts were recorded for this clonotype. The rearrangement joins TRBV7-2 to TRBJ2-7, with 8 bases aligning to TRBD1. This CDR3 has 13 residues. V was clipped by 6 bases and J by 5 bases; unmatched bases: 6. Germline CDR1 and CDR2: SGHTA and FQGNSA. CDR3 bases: TGTGCCAGCAGAGACAGGGGTTCCCACGAGCAGTACTTC. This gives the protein CASRDRGSHEQYF.

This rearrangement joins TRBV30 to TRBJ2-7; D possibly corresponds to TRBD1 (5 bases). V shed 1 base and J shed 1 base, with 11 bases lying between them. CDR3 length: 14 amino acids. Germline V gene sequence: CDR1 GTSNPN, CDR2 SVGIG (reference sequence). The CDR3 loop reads CAWSEQVLSYEQYF. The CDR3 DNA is TGTGCCTGGAGTGAACAGGTATTGTCCTACGAGCAGTACTTC.

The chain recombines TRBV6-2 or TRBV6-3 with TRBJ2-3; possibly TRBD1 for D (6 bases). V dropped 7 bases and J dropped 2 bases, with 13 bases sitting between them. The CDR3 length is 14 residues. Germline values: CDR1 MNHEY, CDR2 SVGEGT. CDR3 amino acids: CASKTGHNTDTQYF. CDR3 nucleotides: TGTGCCAGCAAGACGGGACACAACACAGATACGCAGTATTTT.

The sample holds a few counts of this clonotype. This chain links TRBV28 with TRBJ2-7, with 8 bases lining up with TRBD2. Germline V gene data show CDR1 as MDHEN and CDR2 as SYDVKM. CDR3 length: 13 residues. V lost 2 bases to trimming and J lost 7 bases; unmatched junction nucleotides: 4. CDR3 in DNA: TGTGCCAGCAGTTTACCTAGCGGGTATGAGCAGTACTTC. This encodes CASSLPSGYEQYF.

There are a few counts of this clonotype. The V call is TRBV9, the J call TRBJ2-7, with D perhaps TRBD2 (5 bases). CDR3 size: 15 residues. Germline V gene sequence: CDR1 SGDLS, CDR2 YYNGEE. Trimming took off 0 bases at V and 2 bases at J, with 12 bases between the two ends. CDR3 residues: CASSVAPSGTYEQYF. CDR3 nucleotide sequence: TGTGCCAGCAGCGTAGCTCCCAGCGGCACCTACGAGCAGTACTTC.

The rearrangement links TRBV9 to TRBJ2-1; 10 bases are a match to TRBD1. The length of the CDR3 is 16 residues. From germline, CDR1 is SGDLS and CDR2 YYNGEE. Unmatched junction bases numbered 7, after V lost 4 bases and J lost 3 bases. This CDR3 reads CASSTRQGAGYNEQFF. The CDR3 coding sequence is TGTGCCAGCAGCACCCGACAGGGGGCCGGCTACAATGAGCAGTTCTTC.

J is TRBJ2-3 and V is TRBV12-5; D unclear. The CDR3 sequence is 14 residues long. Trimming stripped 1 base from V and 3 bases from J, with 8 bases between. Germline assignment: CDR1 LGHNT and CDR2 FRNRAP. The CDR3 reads CASGLAHPTDTQYF. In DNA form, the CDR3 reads TGTGCTAGTGGTTTGGCCCACCCGACAGATACGCAGTATTTT. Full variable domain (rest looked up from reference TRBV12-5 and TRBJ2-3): DARVTQTPRHKVTEMGQEVTMRCQPILGHNTVFWYRQTMMQGLELLAYFRNRAPLDDSGMPKDRFSAEMPDATLATLKIQPSEPRDSAVYFCASGLAHPTDTQYFGPGTRLTVL.

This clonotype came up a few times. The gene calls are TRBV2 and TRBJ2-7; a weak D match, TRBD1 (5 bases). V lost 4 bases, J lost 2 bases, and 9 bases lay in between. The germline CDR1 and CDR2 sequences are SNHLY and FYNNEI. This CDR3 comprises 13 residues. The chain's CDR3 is CASSGRVPYEQYF. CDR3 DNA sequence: TGTGCCAGCAGTGGCAGGGTGCCCTACGAGCAGTACTTC.

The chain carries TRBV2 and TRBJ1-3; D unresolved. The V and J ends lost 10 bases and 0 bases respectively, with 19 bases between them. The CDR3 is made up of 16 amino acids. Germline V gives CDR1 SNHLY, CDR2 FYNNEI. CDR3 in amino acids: CANTIPGRNSGNTIYF. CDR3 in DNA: TGTGCCAACACCATACCAGGCAGAAACTCTGGAAACACCATATATTTT.

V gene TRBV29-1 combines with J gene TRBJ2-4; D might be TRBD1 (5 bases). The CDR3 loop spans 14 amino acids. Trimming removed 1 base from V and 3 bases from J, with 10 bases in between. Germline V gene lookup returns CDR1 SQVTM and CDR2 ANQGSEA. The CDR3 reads CSVEVVGVKNIQYF. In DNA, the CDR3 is TGCAGCGTTGAAGTGGTAGGGGTCAAAAACATTCAGTACTTC. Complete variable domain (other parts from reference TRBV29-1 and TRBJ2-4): SAVISQKPSRDICQRGTSLTIQCQVDSQVTMMFWYRQQPGQSLTLIATANQGSEATYESGFVIDKFPISRPNLTFSTLTVSNMSPEDSSIYLCSVEVVGVKNIQYFGAGTRLSVL.

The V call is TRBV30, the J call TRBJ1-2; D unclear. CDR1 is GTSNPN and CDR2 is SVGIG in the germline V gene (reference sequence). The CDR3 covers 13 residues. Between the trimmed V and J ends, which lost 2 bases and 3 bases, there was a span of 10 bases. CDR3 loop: CAWSLVVDYGYTF. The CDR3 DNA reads TGTGCCTGGAGTTTGGTTGTGGACTATGGCTACACCTTC.

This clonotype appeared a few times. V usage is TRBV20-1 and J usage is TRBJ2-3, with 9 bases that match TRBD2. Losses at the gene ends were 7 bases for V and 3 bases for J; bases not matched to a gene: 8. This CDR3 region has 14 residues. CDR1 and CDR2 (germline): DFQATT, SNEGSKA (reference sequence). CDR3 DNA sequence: TGCAGTGGGATTAGCGGGAGAGGGACAGATACGCAGTATTTT. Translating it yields CSGISGRGTDTQYF.

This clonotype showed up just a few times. CDR3 nucleotides: TGCAGTGCGGACGGCGGGGCGGGGGCCTCCTACGAGCAGTACTTC. This gives the protein CSADGGAGASYEQYF. The chain has TRBV20-1 and TRBJ2-7; D might be TRBD2 (7 bases). The V end lost 6 bases, the J end lost 0 bases, and 18 bases lay between the germline ends. Germline V gives CDR1 DFQATT, CDR2 SNEGSKA (reference sequence). This CDR3 comprises 15 residues.

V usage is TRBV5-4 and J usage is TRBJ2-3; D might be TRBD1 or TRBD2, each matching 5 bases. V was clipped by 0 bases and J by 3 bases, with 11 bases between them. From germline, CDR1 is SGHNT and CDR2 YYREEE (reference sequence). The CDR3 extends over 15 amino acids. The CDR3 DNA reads TGTGCCAGCAGCTTGGATGGGGGAAGGACAGATACGCAGTATTTT. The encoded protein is CASSLDGGRTDTQYF.

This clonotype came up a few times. CDR3 sequence reads: CASSHFVGDEQFF. As DNA, the CDR3 is TGTGCCAGCAGCCACTTCGTTGGGGATGAGCAGTTCTTC. The rearrangement uses TRBV11-3 and TRBJ2-1, with D unclear. The CDR3 has 13 residues. V gave up 5 bases and J gave up 8 bases, with 13 bases separating them. Germline V gene sequence: CDR1 SGHNT, CDR2 YENEEA.